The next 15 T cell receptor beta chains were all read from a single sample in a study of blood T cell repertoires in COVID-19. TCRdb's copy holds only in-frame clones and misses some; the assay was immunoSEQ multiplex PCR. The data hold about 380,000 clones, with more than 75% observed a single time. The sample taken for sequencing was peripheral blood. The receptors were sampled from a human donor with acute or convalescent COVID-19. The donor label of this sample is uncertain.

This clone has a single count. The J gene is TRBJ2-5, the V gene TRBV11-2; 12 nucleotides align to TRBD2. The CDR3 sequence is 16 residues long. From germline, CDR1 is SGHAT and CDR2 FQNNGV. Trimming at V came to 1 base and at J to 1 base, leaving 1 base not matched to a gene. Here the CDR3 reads CASSLASGGVQETQYF. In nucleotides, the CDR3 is TGTGCCAGCAGCTTAGCTAGCGGGGGGGTCCAAGAGACCCAGTACTTC.

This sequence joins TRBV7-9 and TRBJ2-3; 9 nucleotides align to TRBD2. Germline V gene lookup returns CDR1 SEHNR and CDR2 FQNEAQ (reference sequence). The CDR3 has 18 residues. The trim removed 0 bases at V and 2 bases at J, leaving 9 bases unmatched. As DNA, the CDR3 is TGTGCCAGCAGCTTAGCGAGGAGCGGGAGGTCGATCACAGATACGCAGTATTTT. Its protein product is CASSLARSGRSITDTQYF.

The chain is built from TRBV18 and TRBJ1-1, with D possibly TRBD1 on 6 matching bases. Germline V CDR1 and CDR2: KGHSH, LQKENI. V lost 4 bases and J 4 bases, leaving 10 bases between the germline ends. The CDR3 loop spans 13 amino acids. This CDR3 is CASSLGHTTEAFF. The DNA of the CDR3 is TGTGCCAGCTCACTGGGACACACCACTGAAGCTTTCTTT.

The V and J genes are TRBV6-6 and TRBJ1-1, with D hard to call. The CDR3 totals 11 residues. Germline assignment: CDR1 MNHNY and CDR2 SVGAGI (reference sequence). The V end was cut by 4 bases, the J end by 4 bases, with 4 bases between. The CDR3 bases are TGTGCCAGCAGTTCGGTCACTGAAGCTTTCTTT. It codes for CASSSVTEAFF.

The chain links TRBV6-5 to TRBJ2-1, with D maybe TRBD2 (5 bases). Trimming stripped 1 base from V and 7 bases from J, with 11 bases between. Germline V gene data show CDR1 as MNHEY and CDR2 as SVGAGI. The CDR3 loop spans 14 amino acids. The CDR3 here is CASSYFRGLNEQFF. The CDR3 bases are TGTGCCAGCAGTTACTTTCGCGGGCTAAATGAGCAGTTCTTC.

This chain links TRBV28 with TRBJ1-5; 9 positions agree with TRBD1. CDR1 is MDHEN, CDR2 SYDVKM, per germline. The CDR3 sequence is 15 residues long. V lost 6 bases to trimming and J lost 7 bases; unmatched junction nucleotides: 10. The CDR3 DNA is TGTGCCAGCAGACCGGGACAGGGTAAGGGACAGCCCCAGCATTTT. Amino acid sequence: CASRPGQGKGQPQHF.

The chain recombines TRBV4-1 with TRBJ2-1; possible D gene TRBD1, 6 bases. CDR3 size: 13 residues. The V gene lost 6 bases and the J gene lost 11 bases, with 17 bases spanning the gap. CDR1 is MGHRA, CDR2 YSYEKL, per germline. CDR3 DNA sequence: TGCGCCAGCAGGACCCCGGGACACCCAAAGCAGTTCTTC. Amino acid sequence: CASRTPGHPKQFF.

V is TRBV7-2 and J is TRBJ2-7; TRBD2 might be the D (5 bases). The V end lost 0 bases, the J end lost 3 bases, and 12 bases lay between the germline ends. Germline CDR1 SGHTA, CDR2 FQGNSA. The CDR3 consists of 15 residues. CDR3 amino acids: CASSLAPSSGYEQYF. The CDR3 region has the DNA TGTGCCAGCAGCTTAGCTCCTAGCAGCGGCTACGAGCAGTACTTC.

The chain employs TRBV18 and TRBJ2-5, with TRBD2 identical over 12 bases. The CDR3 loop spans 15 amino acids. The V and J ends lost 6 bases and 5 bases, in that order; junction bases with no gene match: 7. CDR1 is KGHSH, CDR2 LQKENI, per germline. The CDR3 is CASSSLAGGWETQYF. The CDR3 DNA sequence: TGTGCCAGCTCTTCACTAGCGGGAGGTTGGGAGACCCAGTACTTC.

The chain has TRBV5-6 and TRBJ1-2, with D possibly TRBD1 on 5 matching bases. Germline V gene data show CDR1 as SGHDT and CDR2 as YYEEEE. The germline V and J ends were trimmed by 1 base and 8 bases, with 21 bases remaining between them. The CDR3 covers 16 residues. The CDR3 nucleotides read TGTGCCAGCAGCTTGTTTGGTCAGGACAACTTCGGGGGCTACACCTTC. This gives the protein CASSLFGQDNFGGYTF.

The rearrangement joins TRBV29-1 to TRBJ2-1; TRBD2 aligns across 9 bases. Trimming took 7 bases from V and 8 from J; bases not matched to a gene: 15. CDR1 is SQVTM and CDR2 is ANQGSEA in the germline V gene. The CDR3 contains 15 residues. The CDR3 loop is CSGAWAGGPGDEQFF. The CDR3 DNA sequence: TGCAGCGGAGCCTGGGCGGGAGGGCCTGGGGATGAGCAGTTCTTC.

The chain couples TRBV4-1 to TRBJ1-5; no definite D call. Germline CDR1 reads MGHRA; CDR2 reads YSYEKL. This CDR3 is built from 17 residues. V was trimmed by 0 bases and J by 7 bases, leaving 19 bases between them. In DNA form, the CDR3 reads TGCGCCAGCAGCCAAGAAGGCCAAGGAAGAAGGAGGCAGCCCCAGCATTTT. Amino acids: CASSQEGQGRRRQPQHF.

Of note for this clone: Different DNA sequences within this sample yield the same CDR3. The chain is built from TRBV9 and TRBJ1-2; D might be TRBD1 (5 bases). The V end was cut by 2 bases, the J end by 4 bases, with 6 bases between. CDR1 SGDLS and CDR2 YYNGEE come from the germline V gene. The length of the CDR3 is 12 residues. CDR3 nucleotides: TGTGCCAGCAGCGTGGGACTCTATGGCTACACCTTC. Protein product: CASSVGLYGYTF.

Here the CDR3 DNA reads TGTGCCAGCAGCGGGGAGGGCAGAACACAAAACTATGGCTACACCTTC. This encodes CASSGEGRTQNYGYTF. This rearrangement joins TRBV7-9 to TRBJ1-2, with unresolved D. V gave up 5 bases and J gave up 2 bases, with 18 bases separating them. This CDR3 is 16 amino acids long. The germline V gene has CDR1 SEHNR and CDR2 FQNEAQ (reference sequence).

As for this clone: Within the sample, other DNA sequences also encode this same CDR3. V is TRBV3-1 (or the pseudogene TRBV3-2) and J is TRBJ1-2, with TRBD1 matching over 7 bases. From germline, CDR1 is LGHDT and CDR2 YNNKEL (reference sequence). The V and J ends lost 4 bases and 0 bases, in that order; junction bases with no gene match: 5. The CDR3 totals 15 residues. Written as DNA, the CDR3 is TGTGCCAGCAGCCCCGGGACAGTCGCTAACTATGGCTACACCTTC. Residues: CASSPGTVANYGYTF.